The rows below give T cell receptor beta chains drawn from one sample of a study of human T cells and chemical hapten exposure. TCRdb processed the RACE reads anew with MiXCR; each CDR3 protein has one entry. Here the sample spans some 400,000 distinct CDR3 sequences, 4% to 6% being singletons. Material: whole blood, obtained in connection with sensitization to the hapten diphenylcyclopropenone (DPC). The receptors derive from a woman aged 50 to 60 with alopecia areata. Some clones in this sample may be carry-over from other donors' samples. Each CDR3 is given with its conserved first and last residue. A D gene is named only where the DNA matches it firmly. A row's size may be missing; if present it is once, few, many or a size class.

CDR3 length: 15
J gene: TRBJ2-3
V gene: TRBV5-4
D gene: TRBD2
clone size: .
CDR3 DNA: TGTGCCAGCAGAAGTAGCGGGGGGGGGACAGATACGCAGTATTTT
CDR3 protein: CASRSSGGGTDTQYF

CDR3 length: 17
J gene: TRBJ2-1
V gene: TRBV14
D gene: TRBD1
clone size: many
CDR3 DNA: TGTGCCAGCAGCCCAACGGCAGGGGACAGGGACTACAATGAGCAGTTCTTC
CDR3 protein: CASSPTAGDRDYNEQFF

CDR3 length: 11
J gene: TRBJ2-3
V gene: TRBV12-3/TRBV12-4
D gene: .
clone size: .
CDR3 DNA: TGTGCCAGCAGTTTGGGGAGTACGCAGTATTTT
CDR3 protein: CASSLGSTQYF

CDR3 length: 16
J gene: TRBJ2-5
V gene: TRBV5-1
D gene: .
clone size: many
CDR3 DNA: TGCGCCAGCAGCCCGACCTTCCGGGGCCTTCAAGAGACCCAGTACTTC
CDR3 protein: CASSPTFRGLQETQYF

CDR3 length: 16
J gene: TRBJ2-5
V gene: TRBV6-5
D gene: .
clone size: few
CDR3 DNA: TGTGCCAGCAGTTACTCGATGAACCCCCAAGGGGAGACCCAGTACTTC
CDR3 protein: CASSYSMNPQGETQYF

CDR3 length: 12
J gene: TRBJ1-1
V gene: TRBV6-1
D gene: .
clone size: few
CDR3 DNA: TGTGCCAGCAGGAGGGGCCCGGCGGAAGCTTTCTTT
CDR3 protein: CASRRGPAEAFF

CDR3 length: 15
J gene: TRBJ2-3
V gene: TRBV27
D gene: .
clone size: .
CDR3 DNA: TGTGCCAGCAGTTTGGGTAGCGCCAGCACAGATACGCAGTATTTT
CDR3 protein: CASSLGSASTDTQYF

CDR3 length: 15
J gene: TRBJ2-3
V gene: TRBV10-1
D gene: .
clone size: many
CDR3 DNA: TGCGCCAGCAGTGGCCGGGAGCTAGAAGCAGATACGCAGTATTTT
CDR3 protein: CASSGRELEADTQYF

CDR3 length: 13
J gene: TRBJ2-7
V gene: TRBV13
D gene: .
clone size: many
CDR3 DNA: TGTGCCAGCAGCCCAACAGGATTTTACGAGCAGTACTTC
CDR3 protein: CASSPTGFYEQYF

CDR3 length: 12
J gene: TRBJ1-5
V gene: TRBV28
D gene: .
clone size: .
CDR3 DNA: TGTGCCAGCAGCCTCCCTGAGGGGCACCAGCATTTT
CDR3 protein: CASSLPEGHQHF